This T cell receptor beta chain was captured in a study of CD8 T cells in ankylosing spondylitis. Notes on the study in general: Apparently characteristic of ankylosing spondylitis blood was a TCR beta motif (fewer than 10 highly homologous variants). CD8+ disease-linked clones were present at relatively low frequencies in blood.

Comments on this clonotype: The antigen remains undetermined.

This CDR3 has 14 amino acids. The ends were cut back, 8 bases at V and 1 base at J, with 12 bases in the middle. Germline V CDR1 and CDR2: MNHEY, SMNVEV (reference sequence). Preparation of TCR beta libraries was done by quantitative 5'-RACE with molecular barcodes. TCRdb called the 5' RACE reads again in MiXCR, with one record for every CDR3 protein. The repertoire has approximately 400,000 distinct CDR3 sequences, 25% to 30% of them found once; the top ten carry 0.89%. This clonotype was sampled from a male donor with ankylosing spondylitis. Sequenced material: blood, either unsorted or a sorted T cell fraction (not recorded which). The chain links TRBV27 to TRBJ2-1; tentatively, D is TRBD2 (6 bases). CDR3 nucleotides: TGTGCCAGCGCTGGAGGGCCATCCTACAATGAGCAGTTCTTC. This sequence encodes CASAGGPSYNEQFF.